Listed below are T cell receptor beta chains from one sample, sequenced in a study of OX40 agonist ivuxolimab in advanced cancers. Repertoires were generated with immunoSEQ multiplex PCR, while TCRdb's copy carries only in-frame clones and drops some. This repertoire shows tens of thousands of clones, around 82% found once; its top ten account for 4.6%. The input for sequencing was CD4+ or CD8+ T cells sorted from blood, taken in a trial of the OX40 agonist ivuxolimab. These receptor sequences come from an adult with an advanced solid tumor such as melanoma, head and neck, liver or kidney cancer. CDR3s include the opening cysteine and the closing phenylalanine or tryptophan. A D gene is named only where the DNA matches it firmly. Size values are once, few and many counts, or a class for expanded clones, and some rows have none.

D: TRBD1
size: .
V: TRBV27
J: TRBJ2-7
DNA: TGTGCCAGCAGCCGGACAGGGGAACGAGAGCAGTACTTC
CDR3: CASSRTGEREQYF

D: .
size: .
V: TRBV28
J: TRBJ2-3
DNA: TGTGCCAGCAGTTTCCAGGGGGGGGGTGCAGACACAGATACGCAGTATTTT
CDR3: CASSFQGGGADTDTQYF

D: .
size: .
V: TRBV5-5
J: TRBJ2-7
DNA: TGTGCCAGCACCCGAGGGGGGCGCGTGGGAGCACAGGATGGCGAGCAGTACTTC
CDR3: CASTRGGRVGAQDGEQYF

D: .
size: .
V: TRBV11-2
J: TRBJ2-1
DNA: TGTGCCAGCAGCGGGGGGCTGGGAAACAATGAGCAGTTCTTC
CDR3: CASSGGLGNNEQFF

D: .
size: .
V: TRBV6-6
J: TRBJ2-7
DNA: TGTGCCAGCAGCTCAAAGTACGAGCAGTACTTC
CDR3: CASSSKYEQYF

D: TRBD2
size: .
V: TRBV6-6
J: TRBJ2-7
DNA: TGTGCCACGGGTGGACTAGCGGGATACGACGAGCAGTACTTC
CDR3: CATGGLAGYDEQYF

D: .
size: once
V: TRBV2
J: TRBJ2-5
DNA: TGTGCCAGCACCGGAAGGGAGACCCAGTACTTC
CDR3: CASTGRETQYF

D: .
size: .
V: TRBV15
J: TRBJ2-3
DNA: TGTGCCACCAGCGTTAGCAGCCCTGGCACAGATACGCAGTATTTT
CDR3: CATSVSSPGTDTQYF

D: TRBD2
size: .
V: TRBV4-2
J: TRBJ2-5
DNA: TGTGCCAGCAGCCAAGAAGGCGGCGGGAGGCAAGAGACCCAGTACTTC
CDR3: CASSQEGGGRQETQYF

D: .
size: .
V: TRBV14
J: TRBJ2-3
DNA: TGTGCCAGCAGCTCAGGCCTAGCGACAGATACGCAGTATTTT
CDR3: CASSSGLATDTQYF

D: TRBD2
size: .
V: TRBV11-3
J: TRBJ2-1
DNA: TGTGCCAGCAGAGGTACTAGCGGGGTAGGGGGTAGCTCCTACAATGAGCAGTTCTTC
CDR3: CASRGTSGVGGSSYNEQFF

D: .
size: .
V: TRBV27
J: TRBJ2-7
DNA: TGTGCCAGCAGTTCCAAGGCCTTAGCGGTCAGCTCCTACGAGCAGTACTTC
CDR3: CASSSKALAVSSYEQYF

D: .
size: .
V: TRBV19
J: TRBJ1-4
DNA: TGTGCCAGTAGTAAGACAGGCCTTAATGAAAAACCGTTTTTT
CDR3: CASSKTGLNEKPFF

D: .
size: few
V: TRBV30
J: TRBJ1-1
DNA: TGTGCCTGGAGCGACGGACTTGAAAACACTGAAGCTTTCTTT
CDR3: CAWSDGLENTEAFF

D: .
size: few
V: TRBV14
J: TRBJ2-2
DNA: TGTGCCAGCAGCCAAGGCACGTTCTTAGGGGTGAGCACCGGGGAGCTGTTTTTT
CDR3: CASSQGTFLGVSTGELFF

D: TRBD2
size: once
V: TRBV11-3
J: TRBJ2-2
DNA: TGTGCCATCCGGTCTAGCGGCTCCTCGAACACCGGGGAGCTGTTTTTT
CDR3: CAIRSSGSSNTGELFF

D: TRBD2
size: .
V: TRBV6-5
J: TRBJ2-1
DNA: TGTGCCAGCAGTTATACCGGGACTAGCGGTTACAATGAGCAGTTCTTC
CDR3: CASSYTGTSGYNEQFF

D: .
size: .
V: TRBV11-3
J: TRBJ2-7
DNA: TGTGCCAGCAGCTACTCCGCCTACGAGCAGTACTTC
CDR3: CASSYSAYEQYF

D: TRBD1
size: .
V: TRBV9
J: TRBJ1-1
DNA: TGTGCCAGCAGCTTCGGACAGGGGAACACTGAAGCTTTCTTT
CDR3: CASSFGQGNTEAFF

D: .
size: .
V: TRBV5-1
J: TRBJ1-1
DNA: TGCGCCAGCAGCAGGACAGATCCGGACACTGAAGCTTTCTTT
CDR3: CASSRTDPDTEAFF

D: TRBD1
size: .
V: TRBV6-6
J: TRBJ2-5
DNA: TGTGCCAGCAGTTACAGTCAGGGGGCGGGAGAGACCCAGTACTTC
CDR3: CASSYSQGAGETQYF

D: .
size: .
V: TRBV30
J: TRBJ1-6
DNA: TGTGCCTGGGCCGGGAGTACAAATTCACCCCTCCACTTT
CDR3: CAWAGSTNSPLHF

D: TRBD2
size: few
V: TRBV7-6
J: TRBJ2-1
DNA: TGTGCCAGCAGCCGATGGGCAGTCGGGGGGGGTGAGCAGTTCTTC
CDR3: CASSRWAVGGGEQFF

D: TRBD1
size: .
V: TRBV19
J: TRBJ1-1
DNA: TGTGCCAGTAGCCCGTCACAGGGGGCAAGGGACACTGAAGCTTTCTTT
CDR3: CASSPSQGARDTEAFF

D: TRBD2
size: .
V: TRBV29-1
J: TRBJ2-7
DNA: TGCAGCATAAAAACTAGCGGGAGTAACTACGAGCAGTACTTC
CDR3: CSIKTSGSNYEQYF

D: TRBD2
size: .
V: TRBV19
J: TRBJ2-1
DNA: TGTGCCAGTAGTATAGACGGGACTAGATACAATGAGCAGTTCTTC
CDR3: CASSIDGTRYNEQFF

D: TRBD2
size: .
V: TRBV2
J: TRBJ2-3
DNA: TGTGCCAGCACCCCCCGGACTAGCGGGAGTGATACGCAGTATTTT
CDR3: CASTPRTSGSDTQYF

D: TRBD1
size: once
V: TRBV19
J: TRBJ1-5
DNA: TGTGCCAGTAGTATGAGGACAGGGGGGTCAGAGCCCCAGCATTTT
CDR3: CASSMRTGGSEPQHF

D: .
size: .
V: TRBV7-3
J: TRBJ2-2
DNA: TGCGCCAGCAGCCAAGAACGATTCACCGGGGAGCTGTTTTTT
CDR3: CASSQERFTGELFF

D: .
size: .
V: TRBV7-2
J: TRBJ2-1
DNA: TGTGCCAGCAGCTCCCCCGTCCTAGCGTCTCCCTACAATGAGCAGTTCTTC
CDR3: CASSSPVLASPYNEQFF

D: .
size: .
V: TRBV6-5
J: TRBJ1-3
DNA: TGTGCCACCACAAGGGGATCTGGAAACACCATATATTTT
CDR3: CATTRGSGNTIYF

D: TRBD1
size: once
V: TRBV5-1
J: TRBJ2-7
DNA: TGCGCCAGCAGCTTGGACAGGGGTATTATGGACGAGCAGTACTTC
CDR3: CASSLDRGIMDEQYF

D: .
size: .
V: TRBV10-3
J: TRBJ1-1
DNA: TGTGCCATCAGTGAGGAGAACACGCGAGGAGCTTTCTTT
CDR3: CAISEENTRGAFF

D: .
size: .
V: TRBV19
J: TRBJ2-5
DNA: TGTGCCAGTACCACCCGGACGGGACAAGAGACCCAGTACTTC
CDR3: CASTTRTGQETQYF

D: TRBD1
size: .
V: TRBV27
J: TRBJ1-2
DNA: TGTGCCAGCAGTTTTGGGACAGGACAAAATGGCTACACCTTC
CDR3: CASSFGTGQNGYTF

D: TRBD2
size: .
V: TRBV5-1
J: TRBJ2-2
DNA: TGCGCCAGCAGCTCGACTAGCCGGCCCGGGGAGCTGTTTTTT
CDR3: CASSSTSRPGELFF

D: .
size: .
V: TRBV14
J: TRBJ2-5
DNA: TGTGCCAGCAGCCGGGCGGGATTACGGGAGACCCAGTACTTC
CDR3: CASSRAGLRETQYF

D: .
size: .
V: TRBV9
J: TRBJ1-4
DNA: TGTGCCAGCAGCGTAGAAGGGGAAAAACTGTTTTTT
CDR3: CASSVEGEKLFF

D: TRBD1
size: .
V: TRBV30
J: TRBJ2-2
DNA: TGTGCCTGGAAGCGGGACAGGGACACCGGGGAGCTGTTTTTT
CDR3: CAWKRDRDTGELFF

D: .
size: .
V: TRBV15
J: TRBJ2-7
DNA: TGTGCCACCAGCAGAGGGGGGATCTACGAGCAGTACTTC
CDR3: CATSRGGIYEQYF

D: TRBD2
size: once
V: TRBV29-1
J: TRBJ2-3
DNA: TGCAGCGTTGGGACCGGGACTAGGGGTTTTGCGCAGTATTTT
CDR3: CSVGTGTRGFAQYF